A selection of T cell receptor beta chains follows, all from one sample in a study of naive and memory T cell subsets. MiXCR, applied by TCRdb to the UMI-ligation and nested PCR reads, yields one record per CDR3 protein. This repertoire shows roughly 100,000 distinct CDR3 sequences, 14% found once; its top ten account for approximately 3%. Sequencing was performed on naive CD8+ T cells from blood. The receptors originated from a human donor in good health. Each CDR3 is given with its conserved first and last residue. The order of the fields is D gene, J gene, V gene, clone size, CDR3 protein, CDR3 DNA. D genes are given only for firm matches. Only part of the rows carry a size: once, few, many, or a class if the clone is expanded.

d_gene: NA; j_gene: TRBJ2-7; v_gene: TRBV2; abundance: NA; CDR3aa: CASKGTASYEQYF; CDR3nt: TGTGCCAGCAAAGGCACGGCCTCCTACGAGCAGTACTTC
d_gene: TRBD1; j_gene: TRBJ2-1; v_gene: TRBV24-1; abundance: NA; CDR3aa: CATSDLGTVHNEQFF; CDR3nt: TGTGCCACCAGTGATTTGGGGACAGTCCACAATGAGCAGTTCTTC
d_gene: NA; j_gene: TRBJ2-7; v_gene: TRBV19; abundance: many; CDR3aa: CASSSGLFYEQYF; CDR3nt: TGTGCCAGTAGCTCAGGACTTTTCTACGAGCAGTACTTC
d_gene: NA; j_gene: TRBJ2-1; v_gene: TRBV11-2; abundance: NA; CDR3aa: CASTPRTAAGHEQFF; CDR3nt: TGTGCCAGCACCCCAAGGACAGCCGCTGGGCATGAGCAGTTCTTC
d_gene: NA; j_gene: TRBJ1-1; v_gene: TRBV28; abundance: NA; CDR3aa: CASSPRTTAEAFF; CDR3nt: TGTGCCAGCAGTCCCCGGACGACAGCCGAAGCTTTCTTT
d_gene: NA; j_gene: TRBJ2-1; v_gene: TRBV4-3; abundance: few; CDR3aa: CASSQDYPLSYEQFF; CDR3nt: TGCGCCAGCAGCCAAGATTATCCCCTTTCCTATGAGCAGTTCTTC
d_gene: TRBD1; j_gene: TRBJ1-1; v_gene: TRBV7-6; abundance: NA; CDR3aa: CASSLDQGERWTEAFF; CDR3nt: TGTGCCAGCAGCTTAGACCAGGGGGAAAGGTGGACTGAAGCTTTCTTT
d_gene: NA; j_gene: TRBJ2-3; v_gene: TRBV7-3; abundance: NA; CDR3aa: CASSLPPGTQYF; CDR3nt: TGTGCCAGCAGCCTCCCTCCGGGTACGCAGTATTTT
d_gene: NA; j_gene: TRBJ2-3; v_gene: TRBV11-3; abundance: NA; CDR3aa: CASSLEDRGTDTQYF; CDR3nt: TGTGCCAGCAGCTTAGAGGATCGGGGGACAGATACGCAGTATTTT
d_gene: NA; j_gene: TRBJ2-3; v_gene: TRBV11-2; abundance: few; CDR3aa: CASSFVSAGTDTQYF; CDR3nt: TGTGCCAGCAGCTTCGTATCAGCGGGCACAGATACGCAGTATTTT
d_gene: NA; j_gene: TRBJ2-1; v_gene: TRBV21-1; abundance: many; CDR3aa: CASSPEPSSGSKFF; CDR3nt: TGTGCCAGCAGTCCCGAACCCTCTAGCGGGAGTAAGTTCTTC
d_gene: NA; j_gene: TRBJ2-5; v_gene: TRBV28; abundance: NA; CDR3aa: CASGYRLAETQYF; CDR3nt: TGTGCCAGCGGCTACAGGTTAGCGGAGACCCAGTACTTC
d_gene: NA; j_gene: TRBJ1-1; v_gene: TRBV7-9; abundance: many; CDR3aa: CASSLVQLEAFF; CDR3nt: TGTGCCAGCAGCTTAGTACAGCTTGAAGCTTTCTTT
d_gene: NA; j_gene: TRBJ2-1; v_gene: TRBV9; abundance: few; CDR3aa: CASSATSNHEQFF; CDR3nt: TGTGCCAGCAGCGCAACTAGTAACCATGAGCAGTTCTTC
d_gene: NA; j_gene: TRBJ1-5; v_gene: TRBV12-3/TRBV12-4; abundance: many; CDR3aa: CASSQIGGNQPQHF; CDR3nt: TGTGCCAGCAGTCAGATAGGAGGCAATCAGCCCCAGCATTTT
d_gene: TRBD2; j_gene: TRBJ2-7; v_gene: TRBV7-2; abundance: many; CDR3aa: CASSLPTGLSSYEQYF; CDR3nt: TGTGCCAGCAGCTTACCGACGGGACTAAGCTCCTACGAGCAGTACTTC
d_gene: NA; j_gene: TRBJ1-1; v_gene: TRBV19; abundance: few; CDR3aa: CASSGDEGNTEAFF; CDR3nt: TGTGCCAGTAGCGGAGACGAGGGTAACACTGAAGCTTTCTTT
d_gene: NA; j_gene: TRBJ2-7; v_gene: TRBV7-9; abundance: NA; CDR3aa: CASSAPGAFEQYF; CDR3nt: TGTGCCAGCAGCGCCCCCGGTGCCTTTGAGCAGTACTTC
d_gene: NA; j_gene: TRBJ2-5; v_gene: TRBV7-9; abundance: few; CDR3aa: CASSLNRGAQETQYF; CDR3nt: TGTGCCAGCAGCTTAAACCGGGGGGCCCAAGAGACCCAGTACTTC
d_gene: TRBD1; j_gene: TRBJ2-2; v_gene: TRBV4-3; abundance: many; CDR3aa: CASSPGTASPGELFF; CDR3nt: TGCGCCAGCAGCCCCGGGACAGCAAGTCCCGGGGAGCTGTTTTTT
d_gene: NA; j_gene: TRBJ2-1; v_gene: TRBV27; abundance: NA; CDR3aa: CASSTRQASYNEQFF; CDR3nt: TGTGCCAGCAGCACCAGACAGGCGTCTTACAATGAGCAGTTCTTC
d_gene: TRBD2; j_gene: TRBJ2-3; v_gene: TRBV11-2; abundance: few; CDR3aa: CASSFPSGGPDDTQYF; CDR3nt: TGTGCCAGCAGCTTTCCTAGCGGGGGCCCGGACGATACGCAGTATTTT
d_gene: NA; j_gene: TRBJ1-1; v_gene: TRBV6-5; abundance: few; CDR3aa: CASSYYEADEAFF; CDR3nt: TGTGCCAGCAGTTATTATGAGGCGGATGAAGCTTTCTTT
d_gene: NA; j_gene: TRBJ2-7; v_gene: TRBV4-3; abundance: NA; CDR3aa: CASSQESGVGTYEQYF; CDR3nt: TGCGCCAGCAGCCAAGAAAGTGGGGTCGGAACCTACGAGCAGTACTTC
d_gene: TRBD1; j_gene: TRBJ1-1; v_gene: TRBV4-3; abundance: NA; CDR3aa: CASSQDRHRGLQRMMNTEAFF; CDR3nt: TGCGCCAGCAGCCAAGACAGGCACAGGGGGTTACAAAGAATGATGAACACTGAAGCTTTCTTT
d_gene: NA; j_gene: TRBJ1-3; v_gene: TRBV28; abundance: NA; CDR3aa: CASSLGGLGNTIYF; CDR3nt: TGTGCCAGCAGTTTGGGAGGCCTAGGAAACACCATATATTTT
d_gene: TRBD2; j_gene: TRBJ2-7; v_gene: TRBV20-1; abundance: few; CDR3aa: CSATLAGTSKYEQYF; CDR3nt: TGCAGTGCTACCCTAGCCGGGACTAGCAAATACGAGCAGTACTTC
d_gene: TRBD2; j_gene: TRBJ2-3; v_gene: TRBV20-1; abundance: NA; CDR3aa: CSVPSSGSLTDTQYF; CDR3nt: TGCAGTGTCCCTTCTAGCGGGAGTCTTACAGATACGCAGTATTTT
d_gene: TRBD2; j_gene: TRBJ2-7; v_gene: TRBV4-2; abundance: NA; CDR3aa: CASSQNGLAGGYEQYF; CDR3nt: TGTGCCAGCAGCCAGAACGGACTAGCGGGAGGCTACGAGCAGTACTTC
d_gene: NA; j_gene: TRBJ2-3; v_gene: TRBV7-9; abundance: few; CDR3aa: CASSLVVAVADTQYF; CDR3nt: TGTGCCAGCAGCTTAGTGGTTGCCGTGGCAGATACGCAGTATTTT